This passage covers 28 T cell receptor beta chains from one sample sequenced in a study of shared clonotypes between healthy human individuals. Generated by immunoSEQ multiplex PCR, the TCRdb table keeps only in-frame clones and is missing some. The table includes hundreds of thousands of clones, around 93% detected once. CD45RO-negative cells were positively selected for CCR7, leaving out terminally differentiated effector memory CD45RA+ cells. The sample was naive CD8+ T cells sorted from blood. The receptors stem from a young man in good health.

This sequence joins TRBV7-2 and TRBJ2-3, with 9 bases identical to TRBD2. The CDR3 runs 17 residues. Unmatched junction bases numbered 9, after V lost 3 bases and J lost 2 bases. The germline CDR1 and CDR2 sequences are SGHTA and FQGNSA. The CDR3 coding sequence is TGTGCCAGCAGCTTTCCCCGTAGCGGGGGAGACACAGATACGCAGTATTTT. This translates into CASSFPRSGGDTDTQYF.

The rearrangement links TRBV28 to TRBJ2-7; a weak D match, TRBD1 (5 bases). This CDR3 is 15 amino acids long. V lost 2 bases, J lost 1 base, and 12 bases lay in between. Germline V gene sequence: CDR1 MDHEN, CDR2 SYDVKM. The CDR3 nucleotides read TGTGCCAGCAGTTTAAAGGCAGGGCTATCCTACGAGCAGTACTTC. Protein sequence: CASSLKAGLSYEQYF.

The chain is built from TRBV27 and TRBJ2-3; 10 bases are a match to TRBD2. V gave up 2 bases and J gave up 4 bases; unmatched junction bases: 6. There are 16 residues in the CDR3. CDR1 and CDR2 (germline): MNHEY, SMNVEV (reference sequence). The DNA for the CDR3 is TGTGCCAGCAGTTTAGGGGGACTAGCGTTGGCAGATACGCAGTATTTT. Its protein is CASSLGGLALADTQYF.

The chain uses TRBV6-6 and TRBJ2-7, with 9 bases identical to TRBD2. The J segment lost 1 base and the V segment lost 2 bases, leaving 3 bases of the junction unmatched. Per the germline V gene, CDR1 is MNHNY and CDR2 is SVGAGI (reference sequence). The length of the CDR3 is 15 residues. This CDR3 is CASSYGLAGSYEQYF. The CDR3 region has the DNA TGTGCCAGCAGTTACGGGCTAGCGGGGTCCTACGAGCAGTACTTC.

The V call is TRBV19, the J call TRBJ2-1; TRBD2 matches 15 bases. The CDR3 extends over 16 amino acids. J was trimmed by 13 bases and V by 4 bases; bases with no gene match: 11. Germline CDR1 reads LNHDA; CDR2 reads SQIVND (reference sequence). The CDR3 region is CASSRRDRTSGRAQFF. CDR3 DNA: TGTGCCAGTAGTAGAAGGGACAGGACTAGCGGGAGGGCCCAGTTCTTC.

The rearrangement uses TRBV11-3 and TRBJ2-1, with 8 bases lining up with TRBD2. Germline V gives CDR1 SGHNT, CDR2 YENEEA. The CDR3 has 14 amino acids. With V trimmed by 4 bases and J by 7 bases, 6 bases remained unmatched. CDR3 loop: CASSYRTSWNEQFF. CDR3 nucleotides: TGTGCCAGCAGCTACAGGACTAGCTGGAATGAGCAGTTCTTC. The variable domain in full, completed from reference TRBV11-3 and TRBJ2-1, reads EAGVVQSPRYKIIEKKQPVAFWCNPISGHNTLYWYLQNLGQGPELLIRYENEEAVDDSQLPKDRFSAERLKGVDSTLKIQPAELGDSAVYLCASSYRTSWNEQFFGPGTRLTVL.

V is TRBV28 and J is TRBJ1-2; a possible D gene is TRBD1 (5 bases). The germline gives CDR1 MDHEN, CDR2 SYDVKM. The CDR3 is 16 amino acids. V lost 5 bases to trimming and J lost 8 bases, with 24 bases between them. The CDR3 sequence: CASSPPLGVGLWGYTF. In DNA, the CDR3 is TGTGCCAGCAGTCCCCCTCTAGGCGTGGGACTTTGGGGCTACACCTTC.

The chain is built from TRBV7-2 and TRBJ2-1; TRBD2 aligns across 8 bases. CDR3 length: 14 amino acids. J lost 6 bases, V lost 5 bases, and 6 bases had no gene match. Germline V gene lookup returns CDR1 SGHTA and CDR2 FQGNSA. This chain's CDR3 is CASSGSGRSNEQFF. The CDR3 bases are TGTGCCAGCAGCGGAAGCGGGAGAAGCAATGAGCAGTTCTTC.

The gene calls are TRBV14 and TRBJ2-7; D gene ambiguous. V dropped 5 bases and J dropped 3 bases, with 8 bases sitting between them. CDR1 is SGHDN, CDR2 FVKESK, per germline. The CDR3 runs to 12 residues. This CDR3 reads CASSAMGYEQYF. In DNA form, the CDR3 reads TGTGCCAGCAGCGCAATGGGCTACGAGCAGTACTTC. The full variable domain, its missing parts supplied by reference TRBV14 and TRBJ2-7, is EAGVTQFPSHSVIEKGQTVTLRCDPISGHDNLYWYRRVMGKEIKFLLHFVKESKQDESGMPNNRFLAERTGGTYSTLKVQPAELEDSGVYFCASSAMGYEQYFGPGTRLTVT.

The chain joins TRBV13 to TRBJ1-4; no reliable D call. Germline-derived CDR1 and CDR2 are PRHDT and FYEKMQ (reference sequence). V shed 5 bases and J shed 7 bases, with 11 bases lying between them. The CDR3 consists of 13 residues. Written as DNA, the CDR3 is TGTGCCAGCAGCCCAGAGGGTGGTGAAAAACTGTTTTTT. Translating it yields CASSPEGGEKLFF.

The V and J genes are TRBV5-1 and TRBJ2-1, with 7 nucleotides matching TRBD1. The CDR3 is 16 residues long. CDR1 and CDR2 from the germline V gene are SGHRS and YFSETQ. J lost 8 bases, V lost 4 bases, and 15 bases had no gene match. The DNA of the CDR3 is TGCGCCAGCAGCCCGTGGACAGGAGACTTGGAGGATGAGCAGTTCTTC. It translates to CASSPWTGDLEDEQFF. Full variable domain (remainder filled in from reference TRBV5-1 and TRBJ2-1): KAGVTQTPRYLIKTRGQQVTLSCSPISGHRSVSWYQQTPGQGLQFLFEYFSETQRNKGNFPGRFSGRQFSNSRSEMNVSTLELGDSALYLCASSPWTGDLEDEQFFGPGTRLTVL.

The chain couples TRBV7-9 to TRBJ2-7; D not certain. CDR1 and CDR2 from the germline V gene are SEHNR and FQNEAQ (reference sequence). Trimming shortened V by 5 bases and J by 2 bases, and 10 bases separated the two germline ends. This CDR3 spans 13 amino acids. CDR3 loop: CASSPGHTYEQYF. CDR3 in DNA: TGTGCCAGCAGCCCAGGTCACACCTACGAGCAGTACTTC.

CDR3 in amino acids: CAWTVTSGRETQYF. The CDR3 DNA is TGTGCCTGGACCGTGACTAGCGGGCGGGAGACCCAGTACTTC. This chain connects TRBV30 to TRBJ2-5; 10 bases map to TRBD2. V trimming: 4 bases; J trimming: 5 bases; junction bases outside the gene matches: 7. The CDR3 loop spans 14 amino acids. Looked up from germline, CDR1 is GTSNPN and CDR2 is SVGIG (reference sequence). The full variable domain, completed using reference TRBV30 and TRBJ2-5, is SQTIHQWPATLVQPVGSPLSLECTVEGTSNPNLYWYRQAAGRGLQLLFYSVGIGQISSEVPQNLSASRPQDRQFILSSKKLLLSDSGFYLCAWTVTSGRETQYFGPGTRLLVL.

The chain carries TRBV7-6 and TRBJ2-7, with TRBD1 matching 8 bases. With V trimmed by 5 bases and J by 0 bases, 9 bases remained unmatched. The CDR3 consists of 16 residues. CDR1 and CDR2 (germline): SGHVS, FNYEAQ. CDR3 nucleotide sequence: TGTGCCAGCAGCCCTAGTGGCCAGGGGGCCTCCTACGAGCAGTACTTC. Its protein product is CASSPSGQGASYEQYF.

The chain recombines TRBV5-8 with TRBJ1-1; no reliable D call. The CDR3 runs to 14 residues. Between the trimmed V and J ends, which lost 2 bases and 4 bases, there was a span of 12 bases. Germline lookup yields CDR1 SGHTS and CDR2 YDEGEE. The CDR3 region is CASSLGVGVTEAFF. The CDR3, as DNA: TGTGCCAGCAGCTTAGGAGTCGGGGTCACTGAAGCTTTCTTT.

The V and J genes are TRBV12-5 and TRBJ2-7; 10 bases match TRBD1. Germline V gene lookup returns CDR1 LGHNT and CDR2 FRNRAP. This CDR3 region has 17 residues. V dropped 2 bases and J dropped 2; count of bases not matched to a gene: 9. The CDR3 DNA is TGTGCTAGTGGTTTGCAAGTCTCCGGGACAGGGGCCTACGAGCAGTACTTC. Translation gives CASGLQVSGTGAYEQYF.

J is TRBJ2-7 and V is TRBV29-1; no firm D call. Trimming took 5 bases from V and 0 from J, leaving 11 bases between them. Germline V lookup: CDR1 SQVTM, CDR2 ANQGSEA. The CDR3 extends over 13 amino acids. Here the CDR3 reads CSVQVINSYEQYF. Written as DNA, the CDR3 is TGCAGCGTTCAAGTAATTAACTCCTACGAGCAGTACTTC.

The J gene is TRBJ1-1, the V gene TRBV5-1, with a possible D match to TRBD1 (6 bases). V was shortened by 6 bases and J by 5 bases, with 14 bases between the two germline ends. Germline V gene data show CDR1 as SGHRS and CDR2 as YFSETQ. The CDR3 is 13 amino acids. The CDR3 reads CASTQGRGTEAFF. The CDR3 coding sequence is TGCGCCAGCACACAGGGAAGGGGGACTGAAGCTTTCTTT.

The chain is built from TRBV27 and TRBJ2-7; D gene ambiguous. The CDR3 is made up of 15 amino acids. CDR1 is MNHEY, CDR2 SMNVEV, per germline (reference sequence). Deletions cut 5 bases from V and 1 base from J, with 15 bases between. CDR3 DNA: TGTGCCAGCAGTAAAGCCGGGTTAGGGTCCTACGAGCAGTACTTC. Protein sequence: CASSKAGLGSYEQYF.

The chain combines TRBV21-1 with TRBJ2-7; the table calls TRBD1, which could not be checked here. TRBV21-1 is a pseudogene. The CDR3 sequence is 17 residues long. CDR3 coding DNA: TGTGCCAGCAGCCCCAGGAACGAGAAAGGCTTGCTATACGAGCAGTACTTC. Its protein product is CASSPRNEKGLLYEQYF.

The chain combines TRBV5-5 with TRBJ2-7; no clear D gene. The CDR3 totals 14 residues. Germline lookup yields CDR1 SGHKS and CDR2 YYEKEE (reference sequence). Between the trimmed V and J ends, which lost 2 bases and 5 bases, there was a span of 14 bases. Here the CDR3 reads CASSFSVLYHEQYF. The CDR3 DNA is TGTGCCAGCAGCTTTTCGGTGCTCTACCACGAGCAGTACTTC.

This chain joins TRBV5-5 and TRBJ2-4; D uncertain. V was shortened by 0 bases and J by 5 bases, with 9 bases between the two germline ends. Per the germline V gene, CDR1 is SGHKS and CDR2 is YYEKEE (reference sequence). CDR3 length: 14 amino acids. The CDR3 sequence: CASSLGQNQNIQYF. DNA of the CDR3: TGTGCCAGCAGCTTGGGGCAGAATCAAAACATTCAGTACTTC.

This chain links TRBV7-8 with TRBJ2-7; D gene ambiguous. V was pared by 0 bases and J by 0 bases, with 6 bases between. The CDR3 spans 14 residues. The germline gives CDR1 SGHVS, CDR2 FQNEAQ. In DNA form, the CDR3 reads TGTGCCAGCAGCTTAGCGATATACTCCTACGAGCAGTACTTC. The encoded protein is CASSLAIYSYEQYF.

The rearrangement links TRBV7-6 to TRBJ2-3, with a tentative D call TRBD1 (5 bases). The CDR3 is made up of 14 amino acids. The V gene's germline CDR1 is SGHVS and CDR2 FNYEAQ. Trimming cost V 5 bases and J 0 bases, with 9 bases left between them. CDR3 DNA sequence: TGTGCCAGCAGCCTTCAGGGTAGCACAGATACGCAGTATTTT. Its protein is CASSLQGSTDTQYF. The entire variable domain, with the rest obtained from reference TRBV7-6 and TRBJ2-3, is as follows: GAGVSQSPRYKVTKRGQDVALRCDPISGHVSLYWYRQALGQGPEFLTYFNYEAQQDKSGLPNDRFSAERPEGSISTLTIQRTEQRDSAMYRCASSLQGSTDTQYFGPGTRLTVL.

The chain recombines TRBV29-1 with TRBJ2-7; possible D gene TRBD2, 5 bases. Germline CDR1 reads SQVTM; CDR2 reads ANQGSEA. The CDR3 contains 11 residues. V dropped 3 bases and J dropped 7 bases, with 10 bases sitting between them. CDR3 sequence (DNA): TGCAGCGTTGAGGGAGCCGAGGAGCAGTACTTC. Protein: CSVEGAEEQYF.

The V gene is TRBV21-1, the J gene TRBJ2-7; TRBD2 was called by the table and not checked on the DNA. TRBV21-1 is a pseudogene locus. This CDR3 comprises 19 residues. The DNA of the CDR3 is TGTGCCAGCAGCGCAAAGGGCCTGGGGACTAGCGGGAGATCCTACGAGCAGTACTTC. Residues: CASSAKGLGTSGRSYEQYF.

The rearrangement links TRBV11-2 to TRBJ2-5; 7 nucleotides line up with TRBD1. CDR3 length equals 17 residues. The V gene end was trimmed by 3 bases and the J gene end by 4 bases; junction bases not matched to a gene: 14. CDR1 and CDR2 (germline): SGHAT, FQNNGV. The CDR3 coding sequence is TGTGCCAGCAGCTTGGGGGAGACAGGGTCTCTGGGAGAGACCCAGTACTTC. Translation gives CASSLGETGSLGETQYF.

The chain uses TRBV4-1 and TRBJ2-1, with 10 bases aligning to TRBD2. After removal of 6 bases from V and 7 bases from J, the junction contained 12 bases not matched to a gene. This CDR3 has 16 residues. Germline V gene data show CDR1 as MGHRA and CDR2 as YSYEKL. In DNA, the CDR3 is TGCGCCAGCAGAGTCGACATAGCGGGAGGAAAGAATGAGCAGTTCTTC. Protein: CASRVDIAGGKNEQFF.